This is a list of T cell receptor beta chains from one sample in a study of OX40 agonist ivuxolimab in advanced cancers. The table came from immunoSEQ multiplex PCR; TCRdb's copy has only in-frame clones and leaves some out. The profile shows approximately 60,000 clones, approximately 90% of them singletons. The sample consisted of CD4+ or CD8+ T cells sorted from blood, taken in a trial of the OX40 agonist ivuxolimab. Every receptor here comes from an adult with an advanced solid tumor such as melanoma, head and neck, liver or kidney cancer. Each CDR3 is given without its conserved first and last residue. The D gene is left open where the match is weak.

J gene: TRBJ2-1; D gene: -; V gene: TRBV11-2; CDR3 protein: ASSLLGAVSFNEQF
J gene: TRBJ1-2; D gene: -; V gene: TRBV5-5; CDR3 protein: ASSLAGVSDLNYGYT
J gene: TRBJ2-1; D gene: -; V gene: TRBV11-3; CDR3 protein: ASSFDVGANEQF
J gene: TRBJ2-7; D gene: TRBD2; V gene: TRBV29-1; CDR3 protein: SVKSGLAGDLGGYEQY
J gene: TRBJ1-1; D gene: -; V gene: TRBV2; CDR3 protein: ASRSVTEAF
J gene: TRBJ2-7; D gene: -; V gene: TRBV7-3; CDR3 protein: ASSPTLERYEQY
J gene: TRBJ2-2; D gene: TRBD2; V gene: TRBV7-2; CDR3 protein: ASSLAPWREGNTGELF
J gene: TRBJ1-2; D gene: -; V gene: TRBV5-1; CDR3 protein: ASSSDPYYGYT
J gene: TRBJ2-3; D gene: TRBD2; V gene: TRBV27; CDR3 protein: ASSAGTSGGNTQY
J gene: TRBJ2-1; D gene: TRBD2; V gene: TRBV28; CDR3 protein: ASSLFLLAGGPVYNEQF
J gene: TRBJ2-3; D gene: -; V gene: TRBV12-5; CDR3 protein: ASGLPTKRSDTQY
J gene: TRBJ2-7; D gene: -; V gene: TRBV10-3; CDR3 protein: AISVYTANSYEQY
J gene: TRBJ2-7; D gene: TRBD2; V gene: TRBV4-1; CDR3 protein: ASSQVSSGYEQY
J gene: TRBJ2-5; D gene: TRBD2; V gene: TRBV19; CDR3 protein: ASTPTGGETQY
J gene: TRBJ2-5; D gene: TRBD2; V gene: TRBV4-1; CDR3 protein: ASSQDGLAGGETQY
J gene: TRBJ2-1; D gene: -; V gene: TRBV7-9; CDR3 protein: ASSSFDSSYNEQF
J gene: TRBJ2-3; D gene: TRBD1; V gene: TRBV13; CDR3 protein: ASSSTLQGARYTQY
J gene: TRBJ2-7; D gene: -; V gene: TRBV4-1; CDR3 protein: ASSQDLRGYEQY
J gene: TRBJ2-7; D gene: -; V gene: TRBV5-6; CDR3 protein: ASSLALGTSPYEQY
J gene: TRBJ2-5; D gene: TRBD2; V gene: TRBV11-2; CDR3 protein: ASSFNWEGSGRDQETQY
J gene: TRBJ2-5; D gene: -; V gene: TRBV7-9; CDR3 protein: ASSLGGQEETQY
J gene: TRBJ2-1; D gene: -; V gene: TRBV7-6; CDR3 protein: ASSRGRESTYNEQF
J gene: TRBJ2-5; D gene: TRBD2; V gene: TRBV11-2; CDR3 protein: ASSGGLAGKYQETQY
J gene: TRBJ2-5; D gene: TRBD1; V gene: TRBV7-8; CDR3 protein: ASSYPSDRFQETQY
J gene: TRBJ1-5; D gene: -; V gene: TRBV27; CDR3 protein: ASSRRGDYQPQH
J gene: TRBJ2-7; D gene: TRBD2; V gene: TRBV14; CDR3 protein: ASSPPAGGYEQY
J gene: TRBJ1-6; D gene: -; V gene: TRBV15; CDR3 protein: ATSRDLGFSDNSPLH
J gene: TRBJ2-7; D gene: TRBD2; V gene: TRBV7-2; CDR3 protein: ASSLEGVELAGGSYEQY
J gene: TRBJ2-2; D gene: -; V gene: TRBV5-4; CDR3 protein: ASSLRREVGTGELF
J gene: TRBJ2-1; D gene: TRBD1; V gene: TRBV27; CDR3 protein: ASSSGGPYNEQF
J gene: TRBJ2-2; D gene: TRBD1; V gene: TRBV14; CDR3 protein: ASRTGASTGELF
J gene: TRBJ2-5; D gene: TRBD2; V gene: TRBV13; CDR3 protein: ASSPGLAGVIQETQY
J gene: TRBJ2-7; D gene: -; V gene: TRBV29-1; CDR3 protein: SVGGPDGASSYEQY
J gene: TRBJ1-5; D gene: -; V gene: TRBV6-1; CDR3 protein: ASSKTVLSQPQH
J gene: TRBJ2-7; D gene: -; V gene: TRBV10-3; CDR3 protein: AISDPTGYEQY
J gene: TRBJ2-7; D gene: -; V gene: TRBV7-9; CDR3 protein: ASSNTNTYEQY
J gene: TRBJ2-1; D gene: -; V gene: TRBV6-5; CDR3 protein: ASSYDPPSYNEQF
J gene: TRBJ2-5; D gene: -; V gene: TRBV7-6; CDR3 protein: ASSLFGAETQY
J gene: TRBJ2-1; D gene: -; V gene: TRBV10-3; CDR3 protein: AISWDLTNEQF
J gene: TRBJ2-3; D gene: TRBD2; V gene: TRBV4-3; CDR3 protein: ASSRGLAGGPWSTDTQY
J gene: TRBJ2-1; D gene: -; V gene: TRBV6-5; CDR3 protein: ASSLEGTGIEQF
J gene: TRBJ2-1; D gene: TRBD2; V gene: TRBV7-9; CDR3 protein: ASSQRTGTSFDEQF
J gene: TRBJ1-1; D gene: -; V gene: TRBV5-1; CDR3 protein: ASSETGTEAF
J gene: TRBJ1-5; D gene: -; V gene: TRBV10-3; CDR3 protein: AISESPISNQPQH
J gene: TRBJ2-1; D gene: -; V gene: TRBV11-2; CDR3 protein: ASSSGRGGEPEQF
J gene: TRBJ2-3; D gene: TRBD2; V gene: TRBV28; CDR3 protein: ASSTRRGGTDTQY
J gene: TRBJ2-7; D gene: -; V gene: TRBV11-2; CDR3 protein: ASSLVTGPKSSYEQY
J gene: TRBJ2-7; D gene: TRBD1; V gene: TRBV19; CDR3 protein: ATRDRATSPSSEQY
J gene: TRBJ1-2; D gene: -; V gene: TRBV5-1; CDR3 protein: ASSLASDSDSYGYT
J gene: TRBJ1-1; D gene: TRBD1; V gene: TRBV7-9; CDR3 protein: ASSLAGTGVPEAF
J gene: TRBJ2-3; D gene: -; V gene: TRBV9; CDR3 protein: ASSDDTDTQY
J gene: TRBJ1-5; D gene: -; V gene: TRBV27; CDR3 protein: ASGVVGQPQH
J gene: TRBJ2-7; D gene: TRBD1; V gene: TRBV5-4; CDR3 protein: ASSFMQGDSYEQY
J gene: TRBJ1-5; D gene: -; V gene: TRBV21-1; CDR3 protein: ASSSQRQPSNQPQH
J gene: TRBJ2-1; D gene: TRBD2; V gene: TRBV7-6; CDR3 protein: ASSSLAGGENEQF
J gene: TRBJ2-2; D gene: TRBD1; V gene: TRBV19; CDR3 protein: ASSSWDSANTGELF
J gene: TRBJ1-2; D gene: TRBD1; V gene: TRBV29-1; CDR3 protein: SVDPRTGQGGNYGYT